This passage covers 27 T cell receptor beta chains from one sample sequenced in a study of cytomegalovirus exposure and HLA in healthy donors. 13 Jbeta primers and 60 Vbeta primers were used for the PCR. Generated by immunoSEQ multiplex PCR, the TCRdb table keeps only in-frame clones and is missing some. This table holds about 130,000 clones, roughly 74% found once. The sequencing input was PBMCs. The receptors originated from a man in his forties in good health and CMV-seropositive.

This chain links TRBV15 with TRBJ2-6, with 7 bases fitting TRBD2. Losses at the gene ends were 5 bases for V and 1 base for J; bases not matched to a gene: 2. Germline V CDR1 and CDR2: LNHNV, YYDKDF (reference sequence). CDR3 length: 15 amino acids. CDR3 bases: TGTGCCACCAGCTTGGGAGGGTCTGGGGCCAACGTCCTGACTTTC. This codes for CATSLGGSGANVLTF.

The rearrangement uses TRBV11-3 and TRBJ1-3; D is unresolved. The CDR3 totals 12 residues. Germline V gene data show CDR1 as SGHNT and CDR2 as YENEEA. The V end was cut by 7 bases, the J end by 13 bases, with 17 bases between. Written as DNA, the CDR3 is TGTGCCAGCACCCCAGGTCTAACACCGATATATTTT. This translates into CASTPGLTPIYF. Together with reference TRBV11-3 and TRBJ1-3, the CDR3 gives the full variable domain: EAGVVQSPRYKIIEKKQPVAFWCNPISGHNTLYWYLQNLGQGPELLIRYENEEAVDDSQLPKDRFSAERLKGVDSTLKIQPAELGDSAVYLCASTPGLTPIYFGEGSWLTVV.

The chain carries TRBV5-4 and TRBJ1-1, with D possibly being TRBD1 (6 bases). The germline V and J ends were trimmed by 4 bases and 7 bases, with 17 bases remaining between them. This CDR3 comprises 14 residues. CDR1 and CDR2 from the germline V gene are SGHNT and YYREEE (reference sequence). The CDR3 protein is CASSHTGNPREAFF. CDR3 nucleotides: TGTGCCAGCAGCCATACAGGGAACCCCCGTGAAGCTTTCTTT.

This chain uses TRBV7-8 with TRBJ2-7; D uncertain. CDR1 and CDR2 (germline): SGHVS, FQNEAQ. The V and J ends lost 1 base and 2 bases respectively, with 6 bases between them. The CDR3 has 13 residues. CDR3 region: CASSLELPYEQYF. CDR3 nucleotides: TGTGCCAGCAGCTTAGAGCTCCCCTACGAGCAGTACTTC.

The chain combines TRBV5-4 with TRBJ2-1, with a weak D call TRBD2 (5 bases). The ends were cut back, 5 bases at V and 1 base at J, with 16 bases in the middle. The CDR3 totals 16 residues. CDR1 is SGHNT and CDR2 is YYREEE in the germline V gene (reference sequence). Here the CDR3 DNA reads TGTGCCAGCAGTTTTATGAAGCGGAGGTCCTACAATGAGCAGTTCTTC. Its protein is CASSFMKRRSYNEQFF. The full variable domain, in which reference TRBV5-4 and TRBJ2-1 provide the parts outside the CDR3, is ETGVTQSPTHLIKTRGQQVTLRCSSQSGHNTVSWYQQALGQGPQFIFQYYREEENGRGNFPPRFSGLQFPNYSSELNVNALELDDSALYLCASSFMKRRSYNEQFFGPGTRLTVL.

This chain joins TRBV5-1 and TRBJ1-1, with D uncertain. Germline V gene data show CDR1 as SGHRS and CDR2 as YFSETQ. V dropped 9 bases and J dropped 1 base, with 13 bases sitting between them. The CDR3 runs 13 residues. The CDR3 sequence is CATRPSGNTEAFF. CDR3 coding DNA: TGCGCCACACGCCCCTCAGGGAACACTGAAGCTTTCTTT.

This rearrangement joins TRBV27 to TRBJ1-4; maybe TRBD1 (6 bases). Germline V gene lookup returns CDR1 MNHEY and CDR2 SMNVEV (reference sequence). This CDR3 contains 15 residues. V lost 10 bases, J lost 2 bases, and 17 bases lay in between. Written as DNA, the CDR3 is TGTGCCACTAAAAGGGTAGGACAGACTAATGAAAAACTGTTTTTT. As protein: CATKRVGQTNEKLFF. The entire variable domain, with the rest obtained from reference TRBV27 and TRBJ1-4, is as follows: EAQVTQNPRYLITVTGKKLTVTCSQNMNHEYMSWYRQDPGLGLRQIYYSMNVEVTDKGDVPEGYKVSRKEKRNFPLILESPSPNQTSLYFCATKRVGQTNEKLFFGSGTQLSVL.

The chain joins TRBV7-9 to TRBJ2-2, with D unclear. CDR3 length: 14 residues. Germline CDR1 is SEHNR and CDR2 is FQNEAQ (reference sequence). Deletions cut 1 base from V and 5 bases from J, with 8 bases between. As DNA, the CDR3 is TGTGCCAGCAGCTTAGTACAGAAAACCGGGGAGCTGTTTTTT. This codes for CASSLVQKTGELFF.

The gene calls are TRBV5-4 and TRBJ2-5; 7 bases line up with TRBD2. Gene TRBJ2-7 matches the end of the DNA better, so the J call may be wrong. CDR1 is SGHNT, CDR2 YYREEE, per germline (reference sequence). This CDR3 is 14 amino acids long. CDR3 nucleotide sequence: TGTGCCAGCAGCTTCAGCGGGGACGTCTACGAGCAGTACTTC. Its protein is CASSFSGDVYEQYF.

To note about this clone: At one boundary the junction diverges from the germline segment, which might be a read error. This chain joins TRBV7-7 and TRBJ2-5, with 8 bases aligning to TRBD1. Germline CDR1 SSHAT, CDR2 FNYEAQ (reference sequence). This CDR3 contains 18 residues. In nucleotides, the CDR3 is TGTGCTAGCAGCTTAGATTTGCCCGGCAGGGGGCTCTGGGAGACCCAGTACTTC. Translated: CASSLDLPGRGLWETQYF.

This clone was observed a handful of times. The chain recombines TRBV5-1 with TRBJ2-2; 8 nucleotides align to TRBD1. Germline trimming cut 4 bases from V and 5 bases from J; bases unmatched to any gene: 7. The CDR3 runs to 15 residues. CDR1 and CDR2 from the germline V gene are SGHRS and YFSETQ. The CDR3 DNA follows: TGCGCCAGCAGCATGACAGGGGATCTGACCGGGGAGCTGTTTTTT. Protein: CASSMTGDLTGELFF.

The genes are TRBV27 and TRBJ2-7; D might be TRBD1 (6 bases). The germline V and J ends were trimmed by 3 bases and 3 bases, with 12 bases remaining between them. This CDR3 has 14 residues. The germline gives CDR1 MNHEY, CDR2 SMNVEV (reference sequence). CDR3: CASSLDSENYEQYF. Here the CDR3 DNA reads TGTGCCAGCAGTTTGGACAGTGAAAACTACGAGCAGTACTTC.

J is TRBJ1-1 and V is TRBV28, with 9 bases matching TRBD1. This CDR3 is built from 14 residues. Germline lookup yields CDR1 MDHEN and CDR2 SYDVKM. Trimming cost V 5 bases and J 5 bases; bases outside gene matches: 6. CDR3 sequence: CASSTTGGRTEAFF. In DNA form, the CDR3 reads TGTGCCAGCAGTACAACAGGGGGCCGGACTGAAGCTTTCTTT.

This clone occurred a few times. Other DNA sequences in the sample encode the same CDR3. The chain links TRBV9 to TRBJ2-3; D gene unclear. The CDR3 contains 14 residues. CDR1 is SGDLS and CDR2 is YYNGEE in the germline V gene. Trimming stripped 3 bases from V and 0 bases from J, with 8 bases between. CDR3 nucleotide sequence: TGTGCCAGCAGCGGCCAGATTAGCACAGATACGCAGTATTTT. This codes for CASSGQISTDTQYF.

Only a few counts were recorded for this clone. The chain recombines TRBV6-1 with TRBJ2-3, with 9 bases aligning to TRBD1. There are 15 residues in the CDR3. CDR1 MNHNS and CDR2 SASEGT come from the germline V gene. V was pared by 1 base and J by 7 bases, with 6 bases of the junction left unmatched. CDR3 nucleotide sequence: TGTGCCAGCAGTGAAGGCGGGACAGGGACAAATACGCAGTATTTT. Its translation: CASSEGGTGTNTQYF.

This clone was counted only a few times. The CDR3 protein is CSVDSGGNTGELFF. The CDR3 DNA sequence: TGCAGCGTTGATAGCGGGGGGAATACCGGGGAGCTGTTTTTT. The V and J genes are TRBV29-1 and TRBJ2-2; 10 bases are shared with TRBD2. J was trimmed by 5 bases and V by 3 bases; bases with no gene match: 3. The CDR3 length is 14 residues. Germline values: CDR1 SQVTM, CDR2 ANQGSEA.

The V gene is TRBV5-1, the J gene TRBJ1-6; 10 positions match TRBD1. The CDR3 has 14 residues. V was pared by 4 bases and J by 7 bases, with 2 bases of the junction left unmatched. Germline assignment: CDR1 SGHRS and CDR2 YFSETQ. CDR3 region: CASSMGQGNSPLHF. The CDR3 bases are TGCGCCAGCAGCATGGGACAGGGGAATTCACCCCTCCACTTT.

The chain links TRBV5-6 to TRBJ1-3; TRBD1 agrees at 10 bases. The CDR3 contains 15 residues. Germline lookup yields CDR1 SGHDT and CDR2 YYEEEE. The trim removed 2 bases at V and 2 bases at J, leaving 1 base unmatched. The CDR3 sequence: CASSFDRGPGNTIYF. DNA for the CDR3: TGTGCCAGCAGCTTCGACAGGGGGCCTGGAAACACCATATATTTT.

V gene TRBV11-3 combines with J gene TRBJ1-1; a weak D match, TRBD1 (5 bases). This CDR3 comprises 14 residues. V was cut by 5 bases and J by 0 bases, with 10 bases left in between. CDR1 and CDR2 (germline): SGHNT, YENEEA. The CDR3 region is CASSPTALNTEAFF. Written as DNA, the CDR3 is TGTGCCAGCAGCCCGACAGCCCTGAACACTGAAGCTTTCTTT.

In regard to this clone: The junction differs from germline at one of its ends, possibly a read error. CDR3 in amino acids: CASSLRVGQRNTEAFF. The CDR3 DNA follows: TGCGCCAGCAGCCTAAGGGTAGGGCAGCGGAACACTGAAGCTTTTTTT. The chain uses TRBV4-1 and TRBJ1-1; D is unresolved. This CDR3 has 16 residues. Germline V gene sequence: CDR1 MGHRA, CDR2 YSYEKL.

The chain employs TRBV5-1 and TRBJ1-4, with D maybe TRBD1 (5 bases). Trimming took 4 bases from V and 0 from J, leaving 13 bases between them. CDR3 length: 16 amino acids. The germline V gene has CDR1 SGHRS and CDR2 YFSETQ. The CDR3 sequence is CASSLRDSPTNEKLFF. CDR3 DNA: TGCGCCAGCAGCCTCCGGGACTCACCAACTAATGAAAAACTGTTTTTT.

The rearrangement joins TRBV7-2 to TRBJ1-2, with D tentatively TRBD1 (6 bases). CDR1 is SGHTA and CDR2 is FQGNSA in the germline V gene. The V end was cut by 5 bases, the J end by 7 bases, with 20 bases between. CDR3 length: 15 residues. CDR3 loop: CASSHGLQGYSGYTF. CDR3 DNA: TGTGCCAGCAGCCACGGCCTACAGGGCTACTCTGGCTACACCTTC.

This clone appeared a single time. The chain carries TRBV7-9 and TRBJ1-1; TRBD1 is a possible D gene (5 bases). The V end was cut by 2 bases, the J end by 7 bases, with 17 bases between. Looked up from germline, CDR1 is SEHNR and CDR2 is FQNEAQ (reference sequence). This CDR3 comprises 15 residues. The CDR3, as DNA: TGTGCCAGCAGCTTACGCAGGGAGGGGAGGATTGAAGCTTTCTTT. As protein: CASSLRREGRIEAFF.

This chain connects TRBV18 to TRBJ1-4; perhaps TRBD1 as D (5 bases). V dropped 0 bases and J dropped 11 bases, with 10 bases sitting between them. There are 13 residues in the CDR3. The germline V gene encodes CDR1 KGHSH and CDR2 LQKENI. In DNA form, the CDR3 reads TGTGCCAGCTCACCACCGGCCAGGGATAAACTGTTTTTT. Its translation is CASSPPARDKLFF. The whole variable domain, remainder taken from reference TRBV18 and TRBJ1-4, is NAGVMQNPRHLVRRRGQEARLRCSPMKGHSHVYWYRQLPEEGLKFMVYLQKENIIDESGMPKERFSAEFPKEGPSILRIQQVVRGDSAAYFCASSPPARDKLFFGSGTQLSVL.

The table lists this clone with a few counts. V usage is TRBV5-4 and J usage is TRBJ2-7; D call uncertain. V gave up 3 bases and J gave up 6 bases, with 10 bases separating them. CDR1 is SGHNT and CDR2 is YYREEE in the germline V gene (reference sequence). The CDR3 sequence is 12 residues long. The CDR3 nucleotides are TGTGCCAGCAGCTATCAGGTGGGCGAGCAGTACTTC. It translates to CASSYQVGEQYF.

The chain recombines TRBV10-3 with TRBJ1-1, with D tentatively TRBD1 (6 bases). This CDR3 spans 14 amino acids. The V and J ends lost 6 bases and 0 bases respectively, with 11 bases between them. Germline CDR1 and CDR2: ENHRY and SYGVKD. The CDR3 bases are TGTGCCATCAGGGAGACAGGATTGAACACTGAAGCTTTCTTT. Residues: CAIRETGLNTEAFF.

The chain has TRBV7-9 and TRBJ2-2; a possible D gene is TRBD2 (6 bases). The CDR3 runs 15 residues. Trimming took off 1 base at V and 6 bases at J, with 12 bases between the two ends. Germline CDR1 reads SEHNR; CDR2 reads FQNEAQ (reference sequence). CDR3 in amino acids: CASSLVRLASGELFF. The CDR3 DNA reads TGTGCCAGCAGCTTAGTTCGGCTAGCGTCCGGGGAGCTGTTTTTT. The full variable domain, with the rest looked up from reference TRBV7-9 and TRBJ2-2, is DTGVSQNPRHKITKRGQNVTFRCDPISEHNRLYWYRQTLGQGPEFLTYFQNEAQLEKSRLLSDRFSAERPKGSFSTLEIQRTEQGDSAMYLCASSLVRLASGELFFGEGSRLTVL.